This T cell receptor beta chain was documented in a study of blood T cell repertoires in COVID-19. TCRdb keeps only in-frame clones here, not all; method: immunoSEQ multiplex PCR. This repertoire shows 35,000 to 50,000 clones, 88% found once; its top ten account for 2% to 2.5%. From germline, CDR1 is SNHLY and CDR2 FYNNEI. The V and J ends lost 6 bases and 8 bases, in that order; junction bases with no gene match: 5. This CDR3 is built from 13 residues. The rearrangement links TRBV2 to TRBJ1-2, with 11 bases identical to TRBD1. Sequencing was carried out using peripheral blood. The sequence was collected from a human donor in a cohort sampled during active COVID-19. This CDR3 reads CASSGTGGMGYTF. In nucleotides, the CDR3 is TGTGCCAGCAGCGGGACAGGGGGTATGGGCTACACCTTC.